The T cell receptor (beta chain) under discussion was sequenced for a study of metastatic and nonmetastatic thyroid tumors. Study-level information: For malignant and benign thyroid patients, tumor or nodule tissue and blood were the sources whose repertoires were compared.

Concerning this clone itself: The antigen is undetermined.

Overall study findings and caveats: Reported TCR beta diversity, measured in blood and tumor, was significantly higher for malignant thyroid tumors than for benign nodules.

Nobody among the patients had been given any treatment before thyroid surgery. V trimming: 7 bases; J trimming: 6 bases; junction bases outside the gene matches: 13. Germline V CDR1 and CDR2: SGHAT, FQNNGV. CDR3 size: 15 residues. Per the study methods: CDR3 was compared across clinicopathological groups, and the resulting differences were used to build a distant-metastasis classifier for papillary thyroid cancer. TCRdb ran MiXCR on the PCR reads. The authors' filters were not applied to this entry. The sample yields around 30,000 clones, more than 10% seen once. The rearrangement joins TRBV11-2 to TRBJ1-1; TRBD1 matches 8 bases. The sequence was collected from a female donor with papillary thyroid cancer or a benign thyroid nodule (not recorded which). Some clones in this sample may be carry-over from other donors' samples. Sequenced: blood. The CDR3 sequence: CASISRTGPMAEAFF. The CDR3 DNA sequence: TGTGCCAGCATCTCCCGGACAGGGCCGATGGCTGAAGCTTTCTTT. Full variable domain (missing parts from reference TRBV11-2 and TRBJ1-1): EAGVAQSPRYKIIEKRQSVAFWCNPISGHATLYWYQQILGQGPKLLIQFQNNGVVDDSQLPKDRFSAERLKGVDSTLKIQPAKLEDSAVYLCASISRTGPMAEAFFGQGTRLTVV.